Following are 2 T cell receptor beta chains from one sample sequenced in a study of blood T cells in healthy people across ages. A second roughly 6 to 12 cycle PCR used barcoded and J-beta primers. One entry per CDR3 protein, called by TCRdb with MiXCR from the 5' RACE reads. The sample has around 1,000,000 distinct CDR3 sequences, under 40% seen once. Material: blood. Every receptor here comes from a man younger than 30 in good health.

This clonotype was observed a few times. V gene TRBV2 combines with J gene TRBJ2-1; 7 bases fit TRBD1. J was trimmed by 8 bases and V by 2 bases; bases with no gene match: 9. This CDR3 is built from 15 residues. Per the germline V gene, CDR1 is SNHLY and CDR2 is FYNNEI. The CDR3 nucleotides read TGTGCCAGCAGTGAATCAACCCATCAGGGGGATGAGCAGTTCTTC. It yields the protein CASSESTHQGDEQFF.

The V call is TRBV7-9, the J call TRBJ1-6; 11 bases map to TRBD1. With V trimmed by 1 base and J by 9 bases, 2 bases remained unmatched. The CDR3 totals 15 residues. The V gene's germline CDR1 is SEHNR and CDR2 FQNEAQ (reference sequence). The CDR3 loop is CASSLEGQGVSPLHF. DNA of the CDR3: TGTGCCAGCAGCTTAGAGGGACAGGGGGTTTCACCCCTCCACTTT.